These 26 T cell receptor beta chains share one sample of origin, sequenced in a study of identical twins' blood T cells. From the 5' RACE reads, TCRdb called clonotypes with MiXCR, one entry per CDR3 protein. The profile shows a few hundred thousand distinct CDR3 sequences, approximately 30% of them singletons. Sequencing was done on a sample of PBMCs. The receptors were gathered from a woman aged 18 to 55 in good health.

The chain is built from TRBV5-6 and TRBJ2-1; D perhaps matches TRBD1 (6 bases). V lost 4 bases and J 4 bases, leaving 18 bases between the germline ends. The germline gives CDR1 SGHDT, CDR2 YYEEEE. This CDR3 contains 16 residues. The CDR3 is CASSHGGLTRYNEQFF. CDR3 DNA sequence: TGTGCCAGCAGCCATGGGGGCCTTACCCGATACAATGAGCAGTTCTTC.

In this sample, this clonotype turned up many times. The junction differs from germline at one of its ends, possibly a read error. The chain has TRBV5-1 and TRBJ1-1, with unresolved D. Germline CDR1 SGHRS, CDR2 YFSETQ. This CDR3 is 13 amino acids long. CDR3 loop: CASSLEVNTEAFF. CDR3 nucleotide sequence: TGTGCCAGCAGCTTAGAGGTGAACACTGAAGCTTTCTTT.

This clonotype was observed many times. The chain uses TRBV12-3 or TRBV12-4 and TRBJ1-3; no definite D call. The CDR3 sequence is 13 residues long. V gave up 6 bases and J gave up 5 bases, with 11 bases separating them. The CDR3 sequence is CASSLGRRNTIYF. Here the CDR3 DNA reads TGTGCCAGCAGCCTAGGGAGACGAAACACCATATATTTT.

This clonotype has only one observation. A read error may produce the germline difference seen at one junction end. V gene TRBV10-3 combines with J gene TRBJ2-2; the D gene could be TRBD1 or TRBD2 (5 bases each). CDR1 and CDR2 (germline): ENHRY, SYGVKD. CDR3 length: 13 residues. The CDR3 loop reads CAIRQGQTGEPFF. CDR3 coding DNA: TGTGCCATCAGACAAGGACAAACCGGGGAGCCGTTTTTT.

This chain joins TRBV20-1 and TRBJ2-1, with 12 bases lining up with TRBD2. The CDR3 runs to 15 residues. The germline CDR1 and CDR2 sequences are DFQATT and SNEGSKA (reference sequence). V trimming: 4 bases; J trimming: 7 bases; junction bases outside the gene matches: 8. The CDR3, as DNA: TGCAGTGCTACCCCTTCTAGCGGGAGGGTTAATGAGCAGTTCTTC. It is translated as CSATPSSGRVNEQFF.

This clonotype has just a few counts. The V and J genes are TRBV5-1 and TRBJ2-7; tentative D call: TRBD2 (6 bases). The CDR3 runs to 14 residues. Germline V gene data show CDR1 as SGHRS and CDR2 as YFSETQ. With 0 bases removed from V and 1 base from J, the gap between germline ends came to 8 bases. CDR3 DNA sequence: TGCGCCAGCAGCTTGGACGGGGGATCCTACGAGCAGTACTTC. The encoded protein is CASSLDGGSYEQYF.

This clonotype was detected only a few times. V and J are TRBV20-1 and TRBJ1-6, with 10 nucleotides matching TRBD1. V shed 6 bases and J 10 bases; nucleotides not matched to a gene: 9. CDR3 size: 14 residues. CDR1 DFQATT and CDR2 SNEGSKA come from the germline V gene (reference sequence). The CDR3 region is CSAWRTGGRSPLHF. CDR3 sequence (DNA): TGCAGTGCCTGGAGGACAGGGGGAAGGTCACCCCTCCACTTT.

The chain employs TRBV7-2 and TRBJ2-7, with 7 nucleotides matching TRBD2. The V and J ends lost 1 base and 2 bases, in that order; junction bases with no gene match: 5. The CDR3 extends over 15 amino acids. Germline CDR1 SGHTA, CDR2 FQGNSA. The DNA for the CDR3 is TGTGCCAGCAGCTTAGAACGGGACTACGCCTACGAGCAGTACTTC. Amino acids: CASSLERDYAYEQYF.

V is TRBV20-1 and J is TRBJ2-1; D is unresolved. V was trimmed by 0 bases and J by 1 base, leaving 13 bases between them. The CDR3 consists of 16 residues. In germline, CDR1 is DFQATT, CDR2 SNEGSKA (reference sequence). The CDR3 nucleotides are TGCAGTGCTAGAGATTGGGCGCCCGGGTCCTACAATGAGCAGTTCTTC. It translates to CSARDWAPGSYNEQFF.

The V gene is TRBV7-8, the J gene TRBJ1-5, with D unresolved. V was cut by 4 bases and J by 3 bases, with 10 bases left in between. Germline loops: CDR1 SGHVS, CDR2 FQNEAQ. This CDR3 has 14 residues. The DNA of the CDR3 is TGTGCCAGCAGCTCCCGACGGTTCAATCAGCCCCAGCATTTT. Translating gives CASSSRRFNQPQHF.

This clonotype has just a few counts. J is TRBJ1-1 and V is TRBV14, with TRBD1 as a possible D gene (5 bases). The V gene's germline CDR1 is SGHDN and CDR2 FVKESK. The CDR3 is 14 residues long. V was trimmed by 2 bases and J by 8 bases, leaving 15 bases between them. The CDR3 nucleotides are TGTGCCAGCAGCCAATCCTGGCAGGGCCTAGAAGCTTTCTTT. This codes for CASSQSWQGLEAFF.

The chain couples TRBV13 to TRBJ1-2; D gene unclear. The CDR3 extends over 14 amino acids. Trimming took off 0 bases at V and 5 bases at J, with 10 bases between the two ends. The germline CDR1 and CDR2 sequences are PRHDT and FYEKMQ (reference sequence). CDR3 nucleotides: TGTGCCAGCAGCTTAGGCCGGGCAGCATATGGCTACACCTTC. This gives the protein CASSLGRAAYGYTF.

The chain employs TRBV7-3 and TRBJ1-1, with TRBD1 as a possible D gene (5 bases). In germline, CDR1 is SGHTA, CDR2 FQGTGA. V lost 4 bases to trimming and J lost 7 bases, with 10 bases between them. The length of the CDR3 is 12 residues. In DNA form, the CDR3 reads TGTGCCAGCAGCTCCCCGGGGGGTGAAGCTTTCTTT. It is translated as CASSSPGGEAFF.

The CDR3 nucleotides read TGCAGTGCTAGAGATTCACGGGGTTCCGGGAGCCAAAACATTCAGTACTTC. Amino acids: CSARDSRGSGSQNIQYF. The rearrangement joins TRBV20-1 to TRBJ2-4; maybe TRBD2 (6 bases). CDR1 and CDR2 (germline): DFQATT, SNEGSKA (reference sequence). The CDR3 loop spans 17 amino acids. The germline V and J ends were trimmed by 0 bases and 5 bases, with 20 bases remaining between them.

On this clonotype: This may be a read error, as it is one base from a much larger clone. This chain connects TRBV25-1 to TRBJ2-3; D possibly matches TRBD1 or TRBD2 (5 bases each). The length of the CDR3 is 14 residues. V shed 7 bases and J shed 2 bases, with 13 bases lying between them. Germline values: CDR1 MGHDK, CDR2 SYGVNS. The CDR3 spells CASIGDGATDTQYF. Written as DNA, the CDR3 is TGTGCCAGCATCGGGGACGGAGCCACAGATACGCAGTATTTT.

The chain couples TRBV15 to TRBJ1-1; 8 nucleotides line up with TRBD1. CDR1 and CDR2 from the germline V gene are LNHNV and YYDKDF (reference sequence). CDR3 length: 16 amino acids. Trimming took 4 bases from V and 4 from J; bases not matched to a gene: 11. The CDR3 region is CATSTRTGTIFTEAFF. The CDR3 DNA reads TGTGCCACCAGCACCCGGACAGGGACGATTTTCACTGAAGCTTTCTTT. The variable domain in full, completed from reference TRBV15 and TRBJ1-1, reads DAMVIQNPRYQVTQFGKPVTLSCSQTLNHNVMYWYQQKSSQAPKLLFHYYDKDFNNEADTPDNFQSRRPNTSFCFLDIRSPGLGDTAMYLCATSTRTGTIFTEAFFGQGTRLTVV.

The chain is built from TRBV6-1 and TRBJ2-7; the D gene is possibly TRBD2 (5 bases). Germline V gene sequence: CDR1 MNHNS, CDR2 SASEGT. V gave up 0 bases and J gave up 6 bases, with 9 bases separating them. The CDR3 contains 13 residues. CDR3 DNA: TGTGCCAGCAGTGAAGCTCCACGGGGCGAGCAGTACTTC. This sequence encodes CASSEAPRGEQYF.

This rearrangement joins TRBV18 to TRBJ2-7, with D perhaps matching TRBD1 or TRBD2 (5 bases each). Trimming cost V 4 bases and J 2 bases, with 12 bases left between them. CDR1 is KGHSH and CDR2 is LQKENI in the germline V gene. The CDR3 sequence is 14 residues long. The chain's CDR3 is CASSRGTATYEQYF. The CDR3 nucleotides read TGTGCCAGCTCACGAGGGACGGCAACCTACGAGCAGTACTTC.

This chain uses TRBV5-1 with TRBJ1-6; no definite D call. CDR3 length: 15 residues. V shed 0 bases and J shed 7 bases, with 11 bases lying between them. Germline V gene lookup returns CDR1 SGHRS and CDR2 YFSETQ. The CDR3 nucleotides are TGCGCCAGCAGCTTGGGACAAGGGATGAATTCACCCCTCCACTTT. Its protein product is CASSLGQGMNSPLHF.

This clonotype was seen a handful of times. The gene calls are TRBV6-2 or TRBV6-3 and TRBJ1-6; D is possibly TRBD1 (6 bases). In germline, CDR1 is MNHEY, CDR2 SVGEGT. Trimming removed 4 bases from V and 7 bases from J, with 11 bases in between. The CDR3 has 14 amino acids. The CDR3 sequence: CASSSDRLNSPLHF. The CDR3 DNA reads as TGTGCCAGCAGTTCAGACAGGCTGAATTCACCCCTCCACTTT.

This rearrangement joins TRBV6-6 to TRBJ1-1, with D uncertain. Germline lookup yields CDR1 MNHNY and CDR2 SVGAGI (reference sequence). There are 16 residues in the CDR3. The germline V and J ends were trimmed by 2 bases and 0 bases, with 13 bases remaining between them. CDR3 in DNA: TGTGCCAGCAGTTACCCGCGGACGGGAGTGAACACTGAAGCTTTCTTT. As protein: CASSYPRTGVNTEAFF.

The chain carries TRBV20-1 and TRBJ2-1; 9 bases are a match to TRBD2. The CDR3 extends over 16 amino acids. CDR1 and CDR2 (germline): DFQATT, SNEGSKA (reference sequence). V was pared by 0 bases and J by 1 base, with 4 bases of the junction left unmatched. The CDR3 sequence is CSARDALAGSYNEQFF. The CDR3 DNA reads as TGCAGTGCTAGAGATGCGCTAGCGGGGTCCTACAATGAGCAGTTCTTC.

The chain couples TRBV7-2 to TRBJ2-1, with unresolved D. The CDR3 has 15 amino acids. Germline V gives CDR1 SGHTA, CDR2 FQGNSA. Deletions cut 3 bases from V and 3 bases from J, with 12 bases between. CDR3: CASSFTPTLYNEQFF. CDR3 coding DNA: TGTGCCAGCAGCTTCACCCCCACGCTCTACAATGAGCAGTTCTTC. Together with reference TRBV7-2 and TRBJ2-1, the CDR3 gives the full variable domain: GAGVSQSPSNKVTEKGKDVELRCDPISGHTALYWYRQSLGQGLEFLIYFQGNSAPDKSGLPSDRFSAERTGGSVSTLTIQRTQQEDSAVYLCASSFTPTLYNEQFFGPGTRLTVL.

The CDR3 DNA reads as TGTGCCAGCAGCGCCCAGGACAGGGGGCCCGGTGGCTACACCTTC. This sequence encodes CASSAQDRGPGGYTF. The chain combines TRBV9 with TRBJ1-2; 11 nucleotides line up with TRBD1. In germline, CDR1 is SGDLS, CDR2 YYNGEE. J was trimmed by 7 bases and V by 3 bases; bases with no gene match: 8. This CDR3 is 15 amino acids long.

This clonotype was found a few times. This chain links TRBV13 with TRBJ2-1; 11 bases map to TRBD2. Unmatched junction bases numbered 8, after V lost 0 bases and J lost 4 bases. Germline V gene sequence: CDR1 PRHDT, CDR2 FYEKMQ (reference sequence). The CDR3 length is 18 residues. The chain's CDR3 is CASSLGALGLADYNEQFF. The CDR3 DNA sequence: TGTGCCAGCAGCTTAGGTGCTTTGGGACTAGCGGATTACAATGAGCAGTTCTTC.

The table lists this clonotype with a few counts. CDR3 region: CASSLKGPNYGYTF. The CDR3 DNA follows: TGTGCCAGCAGCTTAAAGGGGCCCAACTATGGCTACACCTTC. This chain uses TRBV7-2 with TRBJ1-2; maybe TRBD1 (5 bases). Germline values: CDR1 SGHTA, CDR2 FQGNSA. CDR3 length equals 14 residues. The V end lost 2 bases, the J end lost 2 bases, and 9 bases lay between the germline ends.